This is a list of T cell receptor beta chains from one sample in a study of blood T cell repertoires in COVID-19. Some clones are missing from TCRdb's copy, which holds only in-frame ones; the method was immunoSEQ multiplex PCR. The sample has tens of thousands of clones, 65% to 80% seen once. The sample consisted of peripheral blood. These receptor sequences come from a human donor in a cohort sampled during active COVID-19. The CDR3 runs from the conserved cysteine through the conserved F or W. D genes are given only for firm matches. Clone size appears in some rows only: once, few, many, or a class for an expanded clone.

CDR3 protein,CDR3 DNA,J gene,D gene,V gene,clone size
CATTSSDTQYF,TGTGCCACTACTAGCTCTGATACGCAGTATTTT,TRBJ2-3,-,TRBV7-2,-
CASSEIRGPDYEQYF,TGTGCCAGCAGTGAGATCAGGGGGCCTGACTACGAGCAGTACTTC,TRBJ2-7,TRBD1,TRBV6-4,-
CASSNPPRGETQYF,TGTGCCAGTAGCAATCCCCCCCGAGGCGAGACCCAGTACTTC,TRBJ2-5,-,TRBV19,-
CASTQVNEQFF,TGTGCCAGCACCCAGGTCAATGAGCAGTTCTTC,TRBJ2-1,-,TRBV5-5,few
CASSFGTFPGELFF,TGTGCCAGCAGTTTCGGGACTTTCCCCGGGGAGCTGTTTTTT,TRBJ2-2,-,TRBV27,-
CASSLGGVLGQGTYEQYF,TGTGCCAGCAGCTTGGGGGGTGTGTTGGGACAGGGGACCTACGAGCAGTACTTC,TRBJ2-7,TRBD1,TRBV5-4,-
CASSQGNGQGNEKLFF,TGCGCCAGCAGCCAAGGTAACGGACAGGGTAATGAAAAACTGTTTTTT,TRBJ1-4,TRBD1,TRBV4-1,-
CATSRPGEGTDTQYF,TGTGCCACCAGTCGGCCGGGAGAGGGCACAGATACGCAGTATTTT,TRBJ2-3,-,TRBV24-1,-
CASSPRRDNQPQHF,TGTGCCAGCAGTCCCCGGAGGGACAATCAGCCCCAGCATTTT,TRBJ1-5,-,TRBV6-5,once
CASSKGQETQYF,TGTGCCAGCTCTAAGGGGCAAGAGACCCAGTACTTC,TRBJ2-5,-,TRBV18,-
CASSEGTSGSLGQFF,TGTGCCAGCAGCGAAGGGACTAGCGGGAGTCTCGGGCAGTTCTTC,TRBJ2-1,TRBD2,TRBV9,-
CASSTRTGDQPQHF,TGTGCCAGTAGTACCAGGACAGGTGATCAGCCCCAGCATTTT,TRBJ1-5,TRBD1,TRBV19,few
CASSQVVGYGYTF,TGCGCCAGCAGCCAAGTAGTCGGTTATGGCTACACCTTC,TRBJ1-2,-,TRBV4-3,few
CASSPRQTGGSYNEQFF,TGTGCCAGCTCACCACGACAGACGGGAGGCTCCTACAATGAGCAGTTCTTC,TRBJ2-1,TRBD2,TRBV18,-
CAWSRTSGSEQFF,TGTGCCTGGAGTCGGACTAGCGGGAGTGAGCAGTTCTTC,TRBJ2-1,TRBD2,TRBV30,-
CASSYSKGQGATAQHF,TGTGCCAGCAGTTACTCGAAGGGACAGGGAGCAACGGCCCAGCATTTT,TRBJ1-5,TRBD1,TRBV6-6,-
CASSLPGTSVANEQFF,TGTGCCAGCAGTCTTCCCGGGACTAGCGTGGCGAATGAGCAGTTCTTC,TRBJ2-1,TRBD2,TRBV27,-
CASSLAGAYNQPQHF,TGTGCCAGCAGTTTAGCAGGGGCGTACAATCAGCCCCAGCATTTT,TRBJ1-5,-,TRBV28,-
CASSSDMYEQYF,TGTGCCAGCAGCTCTGACATGTACGAGCAGTACTTC,TRBJ2-7,-,TRBV13,few
CATSRTGTNTGELFF,TGTGCCACCAGCAGAACAGGGACGAACACCGGGGAGCTGTTTTTT,TRBJ2-2,-,TRBV15,-
CASSFGSIHRETQYF,TGTGCCAGCAGCTTCGGGAGCATCCACAGGGAGACCCAGTACTTC,TRBJ2-5,-,TRBV7-9,-
CASSHPGDTQYF,TGTGCCAGTAGTCACCCCGGGGATACGCAGTATTTT,TRBJ2-3,-,TRBV19,-
CASRRRSYNEQFF,TGTGCCAGCAGGCGGCGCTCCTACAATGAGCAGTTCTTC,TRBJ2-1,-,TRBV28,-
CASSRQGARTDTQYF,TGTGCCAGCTCACGGCAGGGGGCGAGGACAGATACGCAGTATTTT,TRBJ2-3,TRBD1,TRBV18,-
CASSTELGQGLGSNYGYTF,TGTGCCAGCAGCACCGAACTCGGACAGGGGCTGGGGTCTAACTATGGCTACACCTTC,TRBJ1-2,TRBD1,TRBV5-4,-
CASSYSRGRVDGYTF,TGTGCCAGCAGTTACTCAAGGGGGCGCGTGGATGGCTACACCTTC,TRBJ1-2,TRBD1,TRBV6-5,-
CASSEAGGGVLTDTQYF,TGTGCCAGCAGTGAAGCGGGAGGGGGGGTTCTCACAGATACGCAGTATTTT,TRBJ2-3,-,TRBV6-1,-
CASSLHTGGAEAFF,TGTGCCAGCAGCTTACATACCGGCGGGGCTGAAGCTTTCTTT,TRBJ1-1,-,TRBV5-4,few
CASSPGLAGAQGEQYF,TGTGCCAGCAGCCCGGGACTAGCGGGAGCACAGGGCGAGCAGTACTTC,TRBJ2-7,TRBD2,TRBV11-2,once
CASNPSTGSGTEAFF,TGTGCCAGCAACCCCTCGACAGGGTCGGGCACTGAAGCTTTCTTT,TRBJ1-1,TRBD1,TRBV28,-
CASSYGRKAARDEQYF,TGTGCCAGCAGTTACGGGAGAAAAGCGGCCCGGGACGAGCAGTACTTC,TRBJ2-7,-,TRBV6-5,once
CASSLGGGQPQHF,TGTGCCAGCAGTCTCGGGGGAGGTCAGCCCCAGCATTTT,TRBJ1-5,-,TRBV7-3,-
CASRRTSGDYNEQFF,TGTGCCAGCAGGCGGACTAGCGGAGACTACAATGAGCAGTTCTTC,TRBJ2-1,TRBD2,TRBV5-4,-
CASSPGTGGPWNIQYF,TGTGCCAGCAGCCCTGGGACAGGGGGCCCCTGGAACATTCAGTACTTC,TRBJ2-4,TRBD1,TRBV7-6,few
CASKGRTYEQYF,TGTGCCAGTAAAGGGAGAACCTACGAGCAGTACTTC,TRBJ2-7,-,TRBV19,-
CAWTGGSFQGYTF,TGTGCCTGGACAGGGGGCTCTTTTCAGGGCTACACCTTC,TRBJ1-2,TRBD1,TRBV30,-
CASSVNSQETQYF,TGTGCCAGCAGTGTCAACTCACAAGAGACCCAGTACTTC,TRBJ2-5,-,TRBV28,-
CASSRQGNQPQHF,TGTGCCAGCTCGCGACAGGGGAATCAGCCCCAGCATTTT,TRBJ1-5,TRBD1,TRBV18,-
CSAEVAYEQYF,TGCAGTGCCGAGGTTGCGTACGAGCAGTACTTC,TRBJ2-7,-,TRBV20-1,-
CASSLNSPNTEAFF,TGTGCCAGCAGCTTAAATAGCCCGAACACTGAAGCTTTCTTT,TRBJ1-1,-,TRBV7-9,-
CASSFRENTEAFF,TGTGCCAGCAGTTTTCGCGAGAACACTGAAGCTTTCTTT,TRBJ1-1,-,TRBV12-3/TRBV12-4,once
CASSSGQGGTQYF,TGTGCCAGCAGTTCCGGACAGGGAGGGACCCAGTACTTC,TRBJ2-5,TRBD1,TRBV28,-
CASSAGLNTGELFF,TGTGCCAGCAGTGCGGGGTTGAACACCGGGGAGCTGTTTTTT,TRBJ2-2,-,TRBV9,-
CASSPLPMTSGKGTDTQYF,TGTGCCAGCTCACCCTTACCAATGACTAGCGGGAAAGGCACAGATACGCAGTATTTT,TRBJ2-3,TRBD2,TRBV18,-
CASSFEPELAGEETQYF,TGCGCCAGCAGCTTTGAACCCGAACTAGCGGGAGAGGAGACCCAGTACTTC,TRBJ2-5,TRBD2,TRBV5-1,-
CASSLWAGGVNEQFF,TGTGCCAGCAGTTTATGGGCGGGAGGGGTGAATGAGCAGTTCTTC,TRBJ2-1,TRBD2,TRBV28,few
CASSEGIPDTQYF,TGTGCCAGCAGTGAGGGAATCCCAGATACGCAGTATTTT,TRBJ2-3,-,TRBV27,-
CASSPRQGFNQPQHF,TGTGCCAGCAGCCCCCGACAGGGATTCAATCAGCCCCAGCATTTT,TRBJ1-5,TRBD1,TRBV7-2,-
CASSQIRSGEQYF,TGTGCCAGCAGCCAAATTCGGAGCGGCGAGCAGTACTTC,TRBJ2-7,-,TRBV7-9,-
CASSEPGDRGGRPLHF,TGTGCCAGCAGTGAACCTGGGGACAGGGGAGGGAGGCCCCTCCACTTT,TRBJ1-6,TRBD1,TRBV6-1,-
CASSQTGSQETQYF,TGTGCCAGCAGCCAGACAGGGTCCCAAGAGACCCAGTACTTC,TRBJ2-5,TRBD1,TRBV7-3,-
CAGRRVLDSPLHF,TGTGCCGGTCGACGGGTCTTGGATTCACCCCTCCACTTT,TRBJ1-6,-,TRBV2,-
CAISATGGSYNEQFF,TGTGCCATCAGTGCGACAGGGGGTTCCTACAATGAGCAGTTCTTC,TRBJ2-1,TRBD1,TRBV10-3,-
CASSQAGGVEQYF,TGTGCCAGCAGCCAGGCAGGGGGCGTCGAGCAGTACTTC,TRBJ2-7,TRBD1,TRBV7-9,few
CASSSGTGGDNEQFF,TGTGCCAGCAGCTCAGGGACAGGGGGAGATAATGAGCAGTTCTTC,TRBJ2-1,TRBD1,TRBV7-2,-
CASSPPKERGNIQYF,TGTGCCAGCAGCCCCCCCAAGGAAAGGGGAAACATTCAGTACTTC,TRBJ2-4,-,TRBV11-1,-
CASRRDNSYNSPLHF,TGTGCCAGTCGTAGGGACAACTCCTATAATTCACCCCTCCACTTT,TRBJ1-6,-,TRBV2,-